The sequence of this T cell receptor (beta chain) was determined in a study of shared clonotypes between healthy human individuals. Study summary: CD4 naive cells filled three plates per donor, CD4 memory three, CD8 naive two and CD8 memory one.

The method was immunoSEQ multiplex PCR; TCRdb's version includes in-frame clones alone and lacks a portion of them. The table includes about 2.3 million clones, 93% detected once. Study conclusions and caveats: Unshared clonotypes carried lower generation probabilities than those common to all four donors. Only blood underwent sampling, and tissue repertoires likely differ.

Of note for this clone: What it binds is not known.

Trimming stripped 5 bases from V and 0 bases from J, with 11 bases between. The CDR3 spans 15 residues. Germline V gene sequence: CDR1 SGHTA, CDR2 FQGNSA. Sequenced material: naive CD4+ T cells from PBMCs. The sample's subset: CD45RA+ positively selected. The sequence came from a man aged 18-30 years in good health. Some clones in this sample may be carry-over from other donors' samples. The gene calls are TRBV7-2 and TRBJ2-1; maybe TRBD2 (5 bases). The CDR3 protein is CASSIGRGSYNEQFF. The CDR3 DNA reads as TGTGCCAGCAGCATAGGACGGGGCTCCTACAATGAGCAGTTCTTC.